This TCR beta chain was captured in a study of OX40 agonist ivuxolimab in advanced cancers. Study information: People who had prior anti-PD-1, anti-PD-L1 or anti-CTLA-4 therapy could take part, and under 45% had some.

As to this clone: The antigen is not known.

CDR3 size: 12 residues. Trimming took 4 bases from V and 10 from J, leaving 8 bases between them. Germline V gives CDR1 MNHEY, CDR2 SMNVEV (reference sequence). Assay: immunoSEQ multiplex PCR; the TCRdb copy retains only in-frame clones and omits some. Of about 47,000 clones in the sample, around four fifths are singletons; the top ten hold approximately 24%. Study results and limitations: Clonal expansion in partial responders at 0.1-3.0 mg/kg ranked among the lowest.

The TCR originated in an adult with an advanced solid tumor such as melanoma, head and neck, liver or kidney cancer. The sample here was CD4+ or CD8+ T cells sorted from blood, taken in a trial of the OX40 agonist ivuxolimab. The chain combines TRBV27 with TRBJ1-6; D is unresolved. The CDR3 reads CASSWGGSPLHF. In nucleotides, the CDR3 is TGTGCCAGCAGTTGGGGTGGGTCACCCCTCCACTTT.